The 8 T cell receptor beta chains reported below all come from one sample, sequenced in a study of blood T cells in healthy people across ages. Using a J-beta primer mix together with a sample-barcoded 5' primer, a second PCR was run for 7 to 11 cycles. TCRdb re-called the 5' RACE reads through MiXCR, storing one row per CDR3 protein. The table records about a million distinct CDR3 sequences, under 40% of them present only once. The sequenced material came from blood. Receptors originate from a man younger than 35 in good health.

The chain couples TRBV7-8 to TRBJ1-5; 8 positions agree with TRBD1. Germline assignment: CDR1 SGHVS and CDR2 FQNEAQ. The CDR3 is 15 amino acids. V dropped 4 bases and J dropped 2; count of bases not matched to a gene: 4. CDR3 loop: CASSSWTGRNQPQHF. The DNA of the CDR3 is TGTGCCAGCAGCTCATGGACAGGGCGCAATCAGCCCCAGCATTTT.

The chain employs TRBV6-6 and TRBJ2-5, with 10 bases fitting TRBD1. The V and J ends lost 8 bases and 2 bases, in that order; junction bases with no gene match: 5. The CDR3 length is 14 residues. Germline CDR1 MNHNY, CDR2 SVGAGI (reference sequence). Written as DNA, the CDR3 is TGTGCCAGCTGGGGACAGGGGCTTCAAGAGACCCAGTACTTC. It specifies CASWGQGLQETQYF.

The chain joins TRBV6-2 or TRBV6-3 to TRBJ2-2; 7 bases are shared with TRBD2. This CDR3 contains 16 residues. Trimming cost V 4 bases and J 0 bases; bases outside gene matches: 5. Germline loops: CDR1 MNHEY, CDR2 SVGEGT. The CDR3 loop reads CASSSSLAANTGELFF. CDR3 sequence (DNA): TGTGCCAGCAGTTCGTCGCTAGCGGCGAACACCGGGGAGCTGTTTTTT.

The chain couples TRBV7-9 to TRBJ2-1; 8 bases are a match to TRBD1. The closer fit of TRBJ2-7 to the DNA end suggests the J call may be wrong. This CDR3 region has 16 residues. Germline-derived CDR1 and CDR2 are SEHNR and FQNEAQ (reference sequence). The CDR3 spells CASSSRQGHSYNEQYF. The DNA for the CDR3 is TGTGCCAGCAGCAGCCGACAGGGGCACTCCTACAATGAGCAGTACTTC.

CDR3 coding DNA: TGTGCCAGCAGCTTAGGGCGTGGGAGCTCTGAAGCTTTCTTT. Translated: CASSLGRGSSEAFF. V and J are TRBV7-9 and TRBJ1-1; D is unresolved. The CDR3 loop spans 14 amino acids. V was trimmed by 1 base and J by 6 bases, leaving 12 bases between them. Germline V CDR1 and CDR2: SEHNR, FQNEAQ (reference sequence).

CDR3 sequence (DNA): TGCAGTGCTAGAGAAACGACAGGCAGGTACACTGAAGCTTTCTTT. Its translation is CSARETTGRYTEAFF. The chain joins TRBV20-1 to TRBJ1-1; D possibly corresponds to TRBD1 (6 bases). With 0 bases removed from V and 3 bases from J, the gap between germline ends came to 14 bases. The germline CDR1 and CDR2 sequences are DFQATT and SNEGSKA (reference sequence). The length of the CDR3 is 15 residues.

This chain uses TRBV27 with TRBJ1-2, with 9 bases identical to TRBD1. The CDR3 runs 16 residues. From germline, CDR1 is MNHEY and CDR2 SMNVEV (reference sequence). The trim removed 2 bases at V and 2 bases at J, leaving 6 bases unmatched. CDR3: CASSLNRGQKNYGYTF. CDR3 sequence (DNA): TGTGCCAGCAGTTTAAACAGGGGGCAAAAGAACTATGGCTACACCTTC.

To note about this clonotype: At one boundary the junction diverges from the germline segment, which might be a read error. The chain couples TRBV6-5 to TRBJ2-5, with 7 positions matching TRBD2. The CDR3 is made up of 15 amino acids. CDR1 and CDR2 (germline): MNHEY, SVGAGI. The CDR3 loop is CASSYSNVGGETRYF. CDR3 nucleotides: TGTGCCAGCAGTTACTCGAATGTTGGGGGGGAGACCCGGTACTTC.